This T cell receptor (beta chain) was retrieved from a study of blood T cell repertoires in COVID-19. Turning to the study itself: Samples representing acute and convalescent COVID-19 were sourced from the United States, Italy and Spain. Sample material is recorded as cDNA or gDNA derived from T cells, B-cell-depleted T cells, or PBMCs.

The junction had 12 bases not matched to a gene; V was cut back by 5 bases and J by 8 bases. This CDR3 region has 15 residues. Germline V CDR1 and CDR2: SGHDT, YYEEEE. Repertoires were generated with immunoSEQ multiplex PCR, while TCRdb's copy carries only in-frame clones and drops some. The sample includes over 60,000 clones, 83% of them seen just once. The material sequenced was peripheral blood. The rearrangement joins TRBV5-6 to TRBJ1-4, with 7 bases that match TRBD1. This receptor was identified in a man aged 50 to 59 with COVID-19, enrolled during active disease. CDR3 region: CASSYLQGMREKLFF. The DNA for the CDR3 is TGTGCCAGCAGTTATTTACAGGGGATGAGGGAAAAACTGTTTTTT.